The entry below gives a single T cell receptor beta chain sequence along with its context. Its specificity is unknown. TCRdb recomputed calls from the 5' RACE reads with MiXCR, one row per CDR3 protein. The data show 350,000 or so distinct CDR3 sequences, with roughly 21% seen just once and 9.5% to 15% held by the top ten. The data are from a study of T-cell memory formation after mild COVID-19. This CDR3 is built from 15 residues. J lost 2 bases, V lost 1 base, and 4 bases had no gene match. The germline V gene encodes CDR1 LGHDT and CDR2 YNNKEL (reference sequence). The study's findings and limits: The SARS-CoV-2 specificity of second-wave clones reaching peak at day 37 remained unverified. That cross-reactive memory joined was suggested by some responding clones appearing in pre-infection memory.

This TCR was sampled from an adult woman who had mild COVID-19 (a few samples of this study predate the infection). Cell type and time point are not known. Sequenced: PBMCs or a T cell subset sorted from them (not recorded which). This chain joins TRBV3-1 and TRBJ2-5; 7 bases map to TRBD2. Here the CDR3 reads CASSQASGAQETQYF. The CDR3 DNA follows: TGTGCCAGCAGCCAAGCCAGCGGGGCACAAGAGACCCAGTACTTC.